This T cell receptor (beta chain) was found in a study of control samples from healthy donors and cancer patients. This table comes from immunoSEQ multiplex PCR, and its TCRdb copy is limited to in-frame clones, with some not included. The repertoire includes some 160,000 clones, 90% to 95% of them detected once, and 0.68% sits in the top ten. Source material: blood. The sequence was obtained from a woman aged 25-40 years in good health.

The CDR3 sequence: CASSYSPRYEQFF. In DNA, the CDR3 is TGTGCCAGCAGTTACTCGCCTCGGTATGAGCAGTTCTTC. The chain uses TRBV6-5 and TRBJ2-1, with D unresolved. The CDR3 runs to 13 residues. V lost 0 bases, J lost 8 bases, and 8 bases lay in between. Germline CDR1 MNHEY, CDR2 SVGAGI.